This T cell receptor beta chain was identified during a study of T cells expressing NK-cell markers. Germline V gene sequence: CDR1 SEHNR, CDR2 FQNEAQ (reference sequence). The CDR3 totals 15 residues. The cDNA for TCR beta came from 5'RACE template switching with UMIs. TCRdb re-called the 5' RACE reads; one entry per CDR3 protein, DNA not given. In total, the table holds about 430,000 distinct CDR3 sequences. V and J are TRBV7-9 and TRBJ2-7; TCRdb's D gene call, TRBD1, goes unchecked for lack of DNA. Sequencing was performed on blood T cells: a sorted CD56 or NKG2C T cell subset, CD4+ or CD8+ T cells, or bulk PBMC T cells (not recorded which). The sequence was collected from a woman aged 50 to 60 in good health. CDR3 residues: CASSQPGGENNEQYF.